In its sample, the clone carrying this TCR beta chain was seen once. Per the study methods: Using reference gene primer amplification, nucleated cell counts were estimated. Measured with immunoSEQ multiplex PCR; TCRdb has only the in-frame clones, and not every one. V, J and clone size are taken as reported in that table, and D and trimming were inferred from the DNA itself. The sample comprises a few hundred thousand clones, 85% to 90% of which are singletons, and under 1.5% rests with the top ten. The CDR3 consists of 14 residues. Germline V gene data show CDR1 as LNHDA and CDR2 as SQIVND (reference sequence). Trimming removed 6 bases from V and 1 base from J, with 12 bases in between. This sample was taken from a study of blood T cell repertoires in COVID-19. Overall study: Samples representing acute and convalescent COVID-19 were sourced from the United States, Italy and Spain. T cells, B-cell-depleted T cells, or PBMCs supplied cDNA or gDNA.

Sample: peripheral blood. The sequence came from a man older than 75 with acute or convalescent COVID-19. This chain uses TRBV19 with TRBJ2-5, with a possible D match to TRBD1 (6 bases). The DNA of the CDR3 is TGTGCCAGTAGCCCCATGGACAGCCAAGAGACCCAGTACTTC. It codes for CASSPMDSQETQYF.